The 4 T cell receptor beta chains below were found in one sample sequenced in a study of T cells in Graves' hyperthyroidism and ophthalmopathy. The CDR3 regions of TCR beta were amplified from RNA transcripts. Initially, a first-round RT-PCR of the TCR CDR3 employed the HTBI primer set. From the multiplex PCR reads, TCRdb called clonotypes with MiXCR, one entry per CDR3 protein. The sample holds some 500,000 distinct CDR3 sequences; about 16% are singletons and the top ten take around 32%. Sequences were obtained from blood. The receptors stem from a woman aged 25 to 45 with Graves' ophthalmopathy.

This clonotype was seen many times. The chain has TRBV2 and TRBJ2-5; D not resolved. Trimming removed 3 bases at V and 9 bases at J, with 14 bases between. CDR3 length: 13 residues. Germline values: CDR1 SNHLY, CDR2 FYNNEI. CDR3 loop: CASSEKTGEAQYF. DNA for the CDR3: TGTGCCAGCAGTGAGAAGACGGGTGAGGCCCAGTACTTC.

This chain uses TRBV6-2 or TRBV6-3 with TRBJ2-7, with a weak D call TRBD1 (6 bases). This CDR3 has 14 residues. Germline CDR1 and CDR2: MNHEY and SVGEGT. V lost 5 bases to trimming and J lost 2 bases, with 13 bases between them. DNA of the CDR3: TGTGCCAGCAGTCCCTACAGGGCTGCCTACGAGCAGTACTTC. Protein: CASSPYRAAYEQYF.

This clonotype showed up many times. Here the CDR3 reads CASSYGGGNTGELFF. As DNA, the CDR3 is TGTGCCAGCAGTTACGGGGGGGGGAACACCGGGGAGCTGTTTTTT. V is TRBV6-5 and J is TRBJ2-2; 7 bases match TRBD2. CDR3 length: 15 amino acids. Germline loops: CDR1 MNHEY, CDR2 SVGAGI. V was clipped by 2 bases and J by 1 base; unmatched bases: 1.

The V and J genes are TRBV6-1 and TRBJ1-5; D is ambiguous. CDR3 length: 13 residues. CDR1 is MNHNS and CDR2 is SASEGT in the germline V gene. V was trimmed by 3 bases and J by 6 bases, leaving 9 bases between them. CDR3 DNA sequence: TGTGCCAGCAGTGACTGGGGTATTCAGCCCCAGCATTTT. Translation gives CASSDWGIQPQHF.